This is a list of T cell receptor beta chains from one sample in a study of blood T cell repertoires in COVID-19. Some clones are missing from TCRdb's copy, which holds only in-frame ones; the method was immunoSEQ multiplex PCR. The sample yields about 140,000 clones, around four fifths seen once. The sample taken for sequencing was peripheral blood. These receptor sequences come from a human donor in a cohort sampled during active COVID-19. Both conserved end residues are part of each CDR3. D genes are given only for firm matches. Size is omitted from some rows. Given values are once, few, many or a class for expanded clones.

TRBV7-8	.	TRBJ1-1	.	TGTGCCAGCAGCTTTGCCCCACGGACACAGAACACTGAAGCTTTCTTT	CASSFAPRTQNTEAFF
TRBV7-2	.	TRBJ2-7	.	TGTGCCAGCAGCTTAGATCCAGGGTCGTACGAGCAGTACTTC	CASSLDPGSYEQYF
TRBV10-3	TRBD1	TRBJ2-7	.	TGTGCCATCAACCCGGGACAGGGGGAGCAGTACTTC	CAINPGQGEQYF
TRBV2	.	TRBJ1-6	.	TGTGCCAGCAGATACAGGGAAAATTCACCCCTCCACTTT	CASRYRENSPLHF
TRBV9	.	TRBJ1-2	.	TGTGCCAGCAGCGAGGACAGAACACCTAACTATGGCTACACCTTC	CASSEDRTPNYGYTF
TRBV29-1	TRBD1	TRBJ2-2	.	TGCAGCGGGGGACAGGGAGCGTCCGGGGAGCTGTTTTTT	CSGGQGASGELFF
TRBV6-2/TRBV6-3	.	TRBJ1-5	.	TGTGCCAGCAGCCATATACAGGAAGATCAGCCCCAGCATTTT	CASSHIQEDQPQHF
TRBV5-4	.	TRBJ2-1	.	TGTGCCAGCAGATCTTCTTACAATGAGCAGTTCTTC	CASRSSYNEQFF
TRBV6-5	.	TRBJ2-7	.	TGTGCCAGCTTAAAGACAGCCGGTACCTACGAGCAGTACTTC	CASLKTAGTYEQYF
TRBV7-3	TRBD1	TRBJ2-3	.	TGTGCCAGCAGCTTATTAGGACAGGGGGGCGCAGATACGCAGTATTTT	CASSLLGQGGADTQYF
TRBV29-1	TRBD1	TRBJ2-7	.	TGCAGCGCTGGTACCGGGACAGGGGGCGAGCAGTACTTC	CSAGTGTGGEQYF
TRBV19	TRBD1	TRBJ2-7	.	TGTGCCAGTAGTGGATGGGACAGCCCCACCTACGAGCAGTACTTC	CASSGWDSPTYEQYF
TRBV7-6	TRBD2	TRBJ2-5	.	TGTGCCAGCAGCTCGATCCCGGGACTAGCGGGTGGGGGCCAAGAGACCCAGTACTTC	CASSSIPGLAGGGQETQYF
TRBV5-1	TRBD1	TRBJ1-2	.	TGCGCCAGCAGCTTGGAAGGGACAGGCTATGGCTACACCTTC	CASSLEGTGYGYTF
TRBV5-1	TRBD1	TRBJ2-7	.	TGCGCCAGCAGCTTGCCCGGGACAGGCTTCTCCTACGAGCAGTACTTC	CASSLPGTGFSYEQYF
TRBV5-1	.	TRBJ1-2	.	TGCGCCAGCAGCCCCAGTCTGCCTTCAGCGGGATATGGCTACACCTTC	CASSPSLPSAGYGYTF
TRBV24-1	.	TRBJ2-2	.	TGTGCCACCAGTGTGGTCAGGGGGGCCCCCGCGAACACCGGGGAGCTGTTTTTT	CATSVVRGAPANTGELFF
TRBV5-8	TRBD1	TRBJ1-1	once	TGTGCCAGCACCCCTATCACGACAGGGGGAGCTTTCTTT	CASTPITTGGAFF
TRBV2	TRBD2	TRBJ2-4	.	TGTGCCAGCAGTCCCCCGGGACTAGCGGATAAAAACATTCAGTACTTC	CASSPPGLADKNIQYF
TRBV12-3/TRBV12-4	.	TRBJ2-7	.	TGTGCCAGCAGCACTCGTCGGGGGAAAGAGCAGTACTTC	CASSTRRGKEQYF
TRBV19	.	TRBJ2-1	.	TGTGCCAGTAGTATAGGAGGCGTGTACAATGAGCAGTTCTTC	CASSIGGVYNEQFF
TRBV18	.	TRBJ1-1	few	TGTGCCAGCTCACCCGGGACATATCAAGGCACTGAAGCTTTCTTT	CASSPGTYQGTEAFF
TRBV20-1	.	TRBJ2-1	.	TGCAGTGCCCCTCGTAACAATGAGCAGTTCTTC	CSAPRNNEQFF
TRBV29-1	TRBD1	TRBJ1-1	.	TGCAGCGTTGAAGCGACAGGGAGCACTGAAGCTTTCTTT	CSVEATGSTEAFF
TRBV5-4	TRBD2	TRBJ2-1	.	TGTGCCAGCACCGCGGGGGGCTACGGAGGTGAGCAGTTCTTC	CASTAGGYGGEQFF
TRBV7-6	TRBD1	TRBJ1-2	.	TGTGCCAGCAGCAAAGGGACAGGGGGTGCATATGGCTACACCTTC	CASSKGTGGAYGYTF
TRBV9	.	TRBJ2-7	few	TGTGCCAGCAGCGTCAGTGGTAGCGTATCCGAGCAGTACTTC	CASSVSGSVSEQYF
TRBV13	TRBD2	TRBJ2-1	.	TGTGCCAGCAGCACCCCTTCGGTAGCGGGAGGGGGGAGTGAGCAGTTCTTC	CASSTPSVAGGGSEQFF
TRBV4-1	TRBD2	TRBJ2-3	.	TGCGCCAGCAGCCAAGATAGCCCAGCGGGGGGAGATACGCAGTATTTT	CASSQDSPAGGDTQYF
TRBV5-8	.	TRBJ1-5	.	TGTGCCAGCAGCCCCAGGGTCTTAGGCAATCAGCCCCAGCATTTT	CASSPRVLGNQPQHF
TRBV6-1	.	TRBJ1-2	.	TGTGCCAGCAGTGAAGCTGTTGCCCCAGGGCGAGCAACCTTC	CASSEAVAPGRATF
TRBV7-9	TRBD2	TRBJ2-2	.	TGTGCCAGCAGCTTCGGGGGGGCGAACACCGGGGAGCTGTTTTTT	CASSFGGANTGELFF
TRBV5-1	.	TRBJ1-5	.	TGCGCCAGCAGCTTAGAGGGCCCCCCCAGTCAGCCCCAGCATTTT	CASSLEGPPSQPQHF
TRBV6-5	.	TRBJ1-2	.	TGTGCCAGCAGTAATAACCTCAGAGGTGGCTACACCTTC	CASSNNLRGGYTF
TRBV5-5	TRBD2	TRBJ2-5	.	TGTGCCAGCAGCCCCCGGGGGGACCAAGAGACCCAGTACTTC	CASSPRGDQETQYF
TRBV5-6	.	TRBJ2-1	.	TGTGCCAGCAGGGATTCTAGTATCCTCTCCAATGAGCAGTTCTTC	CASRDSSILSNEQFF
TRBV6-5	.	TRBJ2-5	.	TGTGCCAGCAGTTCCGAAGCCCGAGAGACCCAGTACTTC	CASSSEARETQYF
TRBV3-1/TRBV3-2	TRBD1	TRBJ2-7	.	TGTGCCAGCAGCCAATGGGACAGTGCCTACGAGCAGTACTTC	CASSQWDSAYEQYF